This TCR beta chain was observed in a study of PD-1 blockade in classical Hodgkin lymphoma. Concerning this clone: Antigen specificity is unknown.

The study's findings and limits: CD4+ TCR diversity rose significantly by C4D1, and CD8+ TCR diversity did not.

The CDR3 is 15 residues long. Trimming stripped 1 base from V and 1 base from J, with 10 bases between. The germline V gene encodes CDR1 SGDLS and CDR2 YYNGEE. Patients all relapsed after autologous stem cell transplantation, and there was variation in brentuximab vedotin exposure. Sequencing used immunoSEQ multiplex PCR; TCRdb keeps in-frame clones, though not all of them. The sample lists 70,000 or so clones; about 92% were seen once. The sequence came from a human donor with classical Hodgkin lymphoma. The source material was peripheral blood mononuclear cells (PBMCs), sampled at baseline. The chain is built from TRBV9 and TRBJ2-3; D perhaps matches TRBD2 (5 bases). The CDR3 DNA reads TGTGCCAGCAGCGTAAGCGGTTCCCGCACAGATACGCAGTATTTT. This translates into CASSVSGSRTDTQYF. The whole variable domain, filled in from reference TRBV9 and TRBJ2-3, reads DSGVTQTPKHLITATGQRVTLRCSPRSGDLSVYWYQQSLDQGLQFLIQYYNGEERAKGNILERFSAQQFPDLHSELNLSSLELGDSALYFCASSVSGSRTDTQYFGPGTRLTVL.